Presented here are 24 T cell receptor beta chains from one specimen sequenced in a study of T cells in Graves' hyperthyroidism and ophthalmopathy. Authors of the study amplified TCR beta CDR3 regions from RNA transcripts. HTBI primers were employed in a first-round RT-PCR of the TCR CDR3. TCRdb passed the multiplex PCR reads through MiXCR, listing each CDR3 protein once. The table records around 620,000 distinct CDR3 sequences, roughly 17% of them present only once. Sequencing was carried out using blood. These receptor sequences come from a young woman with Graves' hyperthyroidism.

In its sample, this clonotype was seen many times. The V call is TRBV4-2, the J call TRBJ1-5, with D tentatively TRBD1 (5 bases). V lost 0 bases, J lost 1 base, and 10 bases lay in between. CDR1 LGHNA and CDR2 YNFKEQ come from the germline V gene. The length of the CDR3 is 16 residues. CDR3 sequence: CASSQDRVGSNQPQHF. The CDR3 DNA reads TGTGCCAGCAGCCAAGACAGGGTGGGGAGCAATCAGCCCCAGCATTTT.

The table lists this clonotype with a few counts. CDR3 nucleotides: TGTGCCAGCAGTGAGGAGACAGGAAGGGGGTCGAGCTACACCTTC. Amino acids: CASSEETGRGSSYTF. The V gene is TRBV25-1, the J gene TRBJ1-2; maybe TRBD1 (6 bases). In germline, CDR1 is MGHDK, CDR2 SYGVNS. Trimming took 3 bases from V and 9 from J, leaving 20 bases between them. This CDR3 has 15 residues.

The sample holds many counts of this clonotype. The V call is TRBV2, the J call TRBJ2-1, with TRBD2 matching over 10 bases. The germline CDR1 and CDR2 sequences are SNHLY and FYNNEI. The CDR3 is 15 amino acids. The V and J ends lost 8 bases and 9 bases, in that order; junction bases with no gene match: 13. The CDR3, as DNA: TGTGCCAGCGGAGAGCGGGAGGGCCTCGCGGCTGAGCAGTTCTTC. As protein: CASGEREGLAAEQFF.

This clonotype was counted at least ten times. The J gene is TRBJ2-7, the V gene TRBV11-2; the D gene is possibly TRBD2 (6 bases). Germline V gene data show CDR1 as SGHAT and CDR2 as FQNNGV. The V end lost 5 bases, the J end lost 3 bases, and 11 bases lay between the germline ends. The CDR3 is made up of 13 amino acids. DNA for the CDR3: TGTGCCAGCAGCCCGGGACTCATCTACGAGCAGTACTTC. It translates to CASSPGLIYEQYF.

This clonotype occurred a few times. V usage is TRBV20-1 and J usage is TRBJ2-1; either TRBD1 or TRBD2 may fit D (5 bases each). V lost 3 bases and J lost 5, with 20 bases in between. CDR1 and CDR2 (germline): DFQATT, SNEGSKA (reference sequence). This CDR3 comprises 16 residues. CDR3 loop: CSARAAGSFLNNEQFF. CDR3 nucleotides: TGCAGTGCTAGGGCGGCAGGGAGTTTTCTCAACAATGAGCAGTTCTTC.

This clonotype was seen a handful of times. V is TRBV7-2 and J is TRBJ2-1; a possible D gene is TRBD2 (6 bases). Per the germline V gene, CDR1 is SGHTA and CDR2 is FQGNSA. CDR3 length equals 16 residues. Between the trimmed V and J ends, which lost 2 bases and 3 bases, there was a span of 14 bases. CDR3 DNA sequence: TGTGCCAGCAGCTTAAAAGGGGACTTCTACTACAATGAGCAGTTCTTC. Translated, it gives CASSLKGDFYYNEQFF. Full variable domain (outside the CDR3, taken from reference TRBV7-2 and TRBJ2-1): GAGVSQSPSNKVTEKGKDVELRCDPISGHTALYWYRQSLGQGLEFLIYFQGNSAPDKSGLPSDRFSAERTGGSVSTLTIQRTQQEDSAVYLCASSLKGDFYYNEQFFGPGTRLTVL.

The chain employs TRBV7-9 and TRBJ2-7; 10 nucleotides line up with TRBD2. Germline lookup yields CDR1 SEHNR and CDR2 FQNEAQ (reference sequence). There are 15 residues in the CDR3. J was trimmed by 7 bases and V by 7 bases; bases with no gene match: 13. DNA of the CDR3: TGTGCCAGCATCATAGCGGGAGGAGGGGTTAGAGAGCAGTACTTC. This codes for CASIIAGGGVREQYF.

DNA of the CDR3: TGCGCCAGCAGCTTGGAGCACAGCACAGATACGCAGTATTTT. It is translated as CASSLEHSTDTQYF. The chain is built from TRBV5-1 and TRBJ2-3; D remains unclear. The V end lost 0 bases, the J end lost 0 bases, and 5 bases lay between the germline ends. The CDR3 is 14 amino acids. Looked up from germline, CDR1 is SGHRS and CDR2 is YFSETQ.

This clonotype was recorded a few times. The CDR3 region is CASSLVRASGNTIYF. In nucleotides, the CDR3 is TGTGCCAGCAGCTTAGTCCGGGCTTCAGGAAACACCATATATTTT. J is TRBJ1-3 and V is TRBV13, with no clear D. This CDR3 is 15 amino acids long. Trimming removed 1 base at V and 4 bases at J, with 11 bases between. Germline CDR1 PRHDT, CDR2 FYEKMQ (reference sequence).

The V gene is TRBV11-3, the J gene TRBJ2-3, with 10 bases lining up with TRBD1. Per germline, CDR1 SGHNT and CDR2 YENEEA. CDR3 size: 15 residues. With V trimmed by 5 bases and J by 4 bases, 6 bases remained unmatched. In DNA form, the CDR3 reads TGTGCCAGCAGCCGGGGACAGGGGCGTGCAGATACGCAGTATTTT. It translates to CASSRGQGRADTQYF.

This clonotype was seen at least ten times. V is TRBV2 and J is TRBJ1-6; the D is unclear. The V and J ends lost 4 bases and 4 bases respectively, with 14 bases between them. The CDR3 is 16 amino acids. The V gene's germline CDR1 is SNHLY and CDR2 FYNNEI. The CDR3 reads CASSGGGVRYNSPLHF. CDR3 in DNA: TGTGCCAGCAGTGGCGGCGGCGTCCGTTATAATTCACCCCTCCACTTT.

This clonotype was counted ten times or more. This chain connects TRBV5-1 to TRBJ2-1; D gene ambiguous. V lost 4 bases and J 7 bases, leaving 24 bases between the germline ends. Germline lookup yields CDR1 SGHRS and CDR2 YFSETQ. The CDR3 loop spans 17 amino acids. DNA of the CDR3: TGCGCCAGCAGCGTTATAGGCTATAGCCCCCTAAGGAATGAGCAGTTCTTC. This codes for CASSVIGYSPLRNEQFF.

The rearrangement links TRBV7-2 to TRBJ2-3; D is unclear. The CDR3 loop spans 14 amino acids. CDR1 is SGHTA, CDR2 FQGNSA, per germline. The V and J ends lost 2 bases and 2 bases respectively, with 8 bases between them. CDR3 coding DNA: TGTGCCAGCAGCTTATTCAGTGACACAGATACGCAGTATTTT. Residues: CASSLFSDTDTQYF.

This clonotype was seen more than once but under ten times. V is TRBV7-2 and J is TRBJ2-4; 11 bases fit TRBD2. J was trimmed by 7 bases and V by 7 bases; bases with no gene match: 12. CDR3 length: 16 residues. Germline V gives CDR1 SGHTA, CDR2 FQGNSA. CDR3 amino acids: CASNSPLAGGRNIQYF. CDR3 bases: TGTGCCAGCAACTCCCCGTTAGCGGGAGGGCGGAACATTCAGTACTTC.

This clonotype has a count of ten or more. In DNA, the CDR3 is TGTGCCACCAGTGAAAAAAGACTAGCGGGAGTATCCGGGGAGCTGTTTTTT. It specifies CATSEKRLAGVSGELFF. The V call is TRBV24-1, the J call TRBJ2-2; 12 positions agree with TRBD2. The CDR3 is 17 amino acids. Germline CDR1 KGHDR, CDR2 SFDVKD. Trimming cost V 4 bases and J 6 bases; bases outside gene matches: 8.

A few counts support this clonotype. J is TRBJ1-1 and V is TRBV20-1, with TRBD1 as a possible D gene (6 bases). Germline CDR1 reads DFQATT; CDR2 reads SNEGSKA (reference sequence). The CDR3 is 13 residues long. Trimming removed 4 bases from V and 4 bases from J, with 13 bases in between. The CDR3 bases are TGCAGTGCTAAACCACAGGGATTCACTGAAGCTTTCTTT. Its translation is CSAKPQGFTEAFF.

This clonotype was seen just once. The junction departs from germline at one end; a sequencing error may be responsible. CDR3 residues: CASRLAGSQETQYF. CDR3 in DNA: TGTGCCAGCCGTCTAGCGGGATCTCAAGAGACCCAGTACTTC. The chain couples TRBV5-1 to TRBJ2-5; TRBD2 matches at 9 bases. The CDR3 extends over 14 amino acids. Germline CDR1 and CDR2: SGHRS and YFSETQ.

About this clonotype itself: A clone one base away is much larger, so this may be a read error. The V gene is TRBV28, the J gene TRBJ2-7; D is uncertain. The germline gives CDR1 MDHEN, CDR2 SYDVKM. Trimming pared 8 bases from V and 5 bases from J, leaving 10 bases between. The CDR3 is 11 amino acids. The CDR3 protein is CASSEFHEQYF. In nucleotides, the CDR3 is TGTGCCAGCTCGGAGTTCCACGAGCAGTACTTC.

Regarding this clonotype: A read error may explain this, as a much larger clone is one base away. The chain employs TRBV3-1 and TRBJ1-2; D gene uncertain. Trimming took 2 bases from V and 2 from J, leaving 18 bases between them. The CDR3 consists of 17 residues. From germline, CDR1 is LGHDT and CDR2 YNNKEL (reference sequence). The CDR3 is CASSQSSSTRANYGYTF. The CDR3 DNA reads TGTGCCAGCAGCCAATCTTCCTCAACCCGGGCAAACTATGGCTACACCTTC. The full variable domain, completed using reference TRBV3-1 and TRBJ1-2, is DTAVSQTPKYLVTQMGNDKSIKCEQNLGHDTMYWYKQDSKKFLKIMFSYNNKELIINETVPNRFSPKSPDKAHLNLHINSLELGDSAVYFCASSQSSSTRANYGYTFGSGTRLTVV.

This clonotype turned up a few times. The chain carries TRBV19 and TRBJ1-1, with D unresolved. This CDR3 is built from 14 residues. V lost 3 bases, J lost 1 base, and 9 bases lay in between. Germline V gene sequence: CDR1 LNHDA, CDR2 SQIVND (reference sequence). CDR3 nucleotides: TGTGCCAGTAGTATTTCTGAGGGGAACACTGAAGCTTTCTTT. This gives the protein CASSISEGNTEAFF.

The CDR3 is CASSYEYLGLAGVDYSNEQFF. The CDR3 coding sequence is TGTGCCAGCAGTTACGAGTACCTCGGACTAGCGGGAGTCGACTACTCTAATGAGCAGTTCTTC. This rearrangement joins TRBV6-2 or TRBV6-3 to TRBJ2-1; TRBD2 matches at 13 bases. Germline CDR1 and CDR2: MNHEY and SVGEGT. This CDR3 region has 21 residues. V trimming: 2 bases; J trimming: 7 bases; junction bases outside the gene matches: 20.

This clonotype was picked up a small number of times. The chain uses TRBV4-1 and TRBJ2-5; D unresolved. Trimming stripped 0 bases from V and 4 bases from J, with 12 bases between. This CDR3 is built from 15 residues. CDR1 and CDR2 from the germline V gene are MGHRA and YSYEKL. The CDR3 DNA follows: TGCGCCAGCAGCCAAGAGAACCTAAACCCAGAGACCCAGTACTTC. Protein product: CASSQENLNPETQYF.

The CDR3, as DNA: TGTGCCAGTAGTATGAATTCAGGGAATTGGTTGACCGGGGAGCTGTTTTTT. This gives the protein CASSMNSGNWLTGELFF. The chain has TRBV19 and TRBJ2-2; maybe TRBD1 (5 bases). Trimming took off 3 bases at V and 5 bases at J, with 19 bases between the two ends. The CDR3 spans 17 residues. Germline V lookup: CDR1 LNHDA, CDR2 SQIVND (reference sequence).

The CDR3 loop reads CSVGQGVGETQYF. The CDR3 DNA sequence: TGCAGCGTTGGGCAGGGGGTGGGAGAGACCCAGTACTTC. The V gene is TRBV29-1, the J gene TRBJ2-5, with 7 bases fitting TRBD1. After removal of 4 bases from V and 4 bases from J, the junction contained 6 bases not matched to a gene. CDR1 is SQVTM, CDR2 ANQGSEA, per germline. The CDR3 loop spans 13 amino acids.